The 8 T cell receptor beta chains in this list originate from one sample, sequenced in a study of T cells after yellow fever vaccination. TCRdb ran MiXCR on the 5' RACE reads and lists one entry per CDR3 protein. The table includes fewer than 350,000 distinct CDR3 sequences, around 3.6% detected once. The sample was PBMCs, taken on the day of the yellow fever booster vaccination. The receptors come from a young man who received the YFV17D yellow fever vaccine.

This clonotype was seen many times. The genes are TRBV4-3 and TRBJ2-3; D gene ambiguous. The CDR3 is 19 residues long. Deletions cut 4 bases from V and 2 bases from J, with 25 bases between. Germline CDR1 reads LGHNA; CDR2 reads YSLEER. The CDR3: CASSRYIFPVFPDTDTQYF. The DNA for the CDR3 is TGCGCCAGCAGCCGATACATATTCCCGGTTTTTCCTGACACAGATACGCAGTATTTT.

The rearrangement joins TRBV11-2 to TRBJ1-3, with no clear D. Per germline, CDR1 SGHAT and CDR2 FQNNGV. This CDR3 has 13 amino acids. V was trimmed by 4 bases and J by 4 bases, leaving 8 bases between them. Written as DNA, the CDR3 is TGTGCCAGCAGCTCCCCCCAGGGAAACACCATATATTTT. This codes for CASSSPQGNTIYF.

The chain uses TRBV4-2 and TRBJ1-5; D is possibly TRBD1 (5 bases). The germline CDR1 and CDR2 sequences are LGHNA and YNFKEQ. Deletions cut 8 bases from V and 3 bases from J, with 17 bases between. CDR3 length: 15 amino acids. Written as DNA, the CDR3 is TGTGCCAGCCAACACGAGGGGCAGTCCAATCAGCCCCAGCATTTT. Its protein is CASQHEGQSNQPQHF.

This clonotype was detected ten times or more. The CDR3 spells CASTDDRRGGYTF. The CDR3 DNA reads TGTGCCAGCACCGACGACAGGCGGGGTGGCTACACCTTC. The gene calls are TRBV27 and TRBJ1-2; D might be TRBD1 (6 bases). This CDR3 contains 13 residues. Between the trimmed V and J ends, which lost 7 bases and 7 bases, there was a span of 16 bases. Germline CDR1 is MNHEY and CDR2 is SMNVEV (reference sequence).

The gene calls are TRBV3-1 and TRBJ1-1, with D unresolved. V lost 1 base, J lost 11 bases, and 11 bases lay in between. CDR3 length: 12 residues. In germline, CDR1 is LGHDT, CDR2 YNNKEL (reference sequence). CDR3 sequence: CASSQGRGLAFF. The CDR3 DNA follows: TGTGCCAGCAGCCAAGGTCGGGGTTTGGCTTTCTTT.

The chain joins TRBV12-3 or TRBV12-4 to TRBJ1-4; 9 bases align to TRBD1. J lost 8 bases, V lost 6 bases, and 10 bases had no gene match. The CDR3 contains 15 residues. The CDR3 here is CASSPLTGGDEKLFF. The CDR3 bases are TGTGCCAGCAGCCCCCTTACAGGGGGCGACGAAAAACTGTTTTTT.

This clonotype was picked up a small number of times. J is TRBJ2-4 and V is TRBV4-3; 7 bases are shared with TRBD2. V gave up 4 bases and J gave up 8 bases; unmatched junction bases: 8. Germline CDR1 reads LGHNA; CDR2 reads YSLEER. The CDR3 extends over 14 amino acids. The CDR3, as DNA: TGCGCCAGCAGCCGAGGGGAGGGTGAAGACATTCAGTACTTC. It translates to CASSRGEGEDIQYF.

The chain employs TRBV6-6 and TRBJ1-1, with unresolved D. This CDR3 region has 13 residues. Germline V gives CDR1 MNHNY, CDR2 SVGAGI (reference sequence). Trimming left V 4 bases short and J 5 bases short, with 11 bases between. The CDR3, as DNA: TGTGCCAGCAGTTGGCCCAGAGGGACTGAAGCTTTCTTT. Protein sequence: CASSWPRGTEAFF.